Presented here are 20 T cell receptor beta chains from one specimen sequenced in a study of PD-L1 blockade in urothelial cancer. The table came from immunoSEQ multiplex PCR; TCRdb's copy has only in-frame clones and leaves some out. This sample has some 100,000 clones; about nine tenths occur once, and the top ten carry 0.7% to 0.95%. This sample comprised PBMCs, obtained around atezolizumab (anti-PD-L1) treatment. The origin of the receptors is a woman of 80 years or more with urothelial cancer.

This clone was found once. This chain uses TRBV28 with TRBJ1-5; D is unresolved. Germline CDR1 is MDHEN and CDR2 is SYDVKM. The V end lost 6 bases, the J end lost 4 bases, and 13 bases lay between the germline ends. The CDR3 runs 14 residues. The CDR3 region is CASSPVEWNQPQHF. The CDR3 region has the DNA TGTGCCAGCAGCCCCGTAGAGTGGAATCAGCCCCAGCATTTT.

This chain connects TRBV29-1 to TRBJ1-2; possibly TRBD1 for D (5 bases). V shed 5 bases and J shed 2 bases, with 21 bases lying between them. The CDR3 is made up of 16 amino acids. Germline CDR1 is SQVTM and CDR2 is ANQGSEA. CDR3 sequence reads: CSVTFLGGDVNYGYTF. In DNA form, the CDR3 reads TGCAGCGTTACCTTCCTTGGGGGGGATGTAAACTATGGCTACACCTTC.

V and J are TRBV29-1 and TRBJ2-7; D perhaps matches TRBD2 (6 bases). V was cut by 5 bases and J by 5 bases, with 19 bases left in between. Germline CDR1 and CDR2: SQVTM and ANQGSEA. The CDR3 extends over 14 amino acids. For the CDR3, the DNA is TGCAGCGTTTATAAGGAGGGAGTCGAGCACGAGCAGTACTTC. It codes for CSVYKEGVEHEQYF.

The chain is built from TRBV5-1 and TRBJ2-7, with D possibly being TRBD2 (6 bases). V gave up 3 bases and J gave up 0 bases, with 19 bases separating them. CDR1 and CDR2 (germline): SGHRS, YFSETQ. CDR3 length: 17 residues. The CDR3 here is CASSSSGGGRSSYEQYF. The DNA of the CDR3 is TGCGCCAGCAGCTCCTCCGGCGGTGGGAGGAGCTCCTACGAGCAGTACTTC.

The CDR3 sequence: CASSPRTVPNTEAFF. CDR3 bases: TGTGCCAGCAGCCCTAGGACAGTCCCTAACACTGAAGCTTTCTTT. V and J are TRBV7-8 and TRBJ1-1, with D maybe TRBD1 (6 bases). Germline V gene data show CDR1 as SGHVS and CDR2 as FQNEAQ. The CDR3 contains 15 residues. V lost 5 bases, J lost 2 bases, and 15 bases lay in between.

The chain carries TRBV6-5 and TRBJ2-1; 8 positions match TRBD1. The germline CDR1 and CDR2 sequences are MNHEY and SVGAGI. The CDR3 contains 14 residues. J lost 2 bases, V lost 7 bases, and 4 bases had no gene match. As DNA, the CDR3 is TGTGCCAGCAAACTGGACAGGGCCTACAATGAGCAGTTCTTC. Protein product: CASKLDRAYNEQFF.

The genes are TRBV7-8 and TRBJ2-2, with 11 bases matching TRBD2. This CDR3 has 16 residues. CDR1 is SGHVS, CDR2 FQNEAQ, per germline. V was clipped by 5 bases and J by 5 bases; unmatched bases: 7. CDR3 loop: CASSTASGRLTGELFF. The CDR3 region has the DNA TGTGCCAGCAGCACCGCTAGCGGGAGGTTGACCGGGGAGCTGTTTTTT.

In its sample, this clone was seen once. The chain links TRBV9 to TRBJ2-2, with 8 bases matching TRBD2. Germline V gene lookup returns CDR1 SGDLS and CDR2 YYNGEE. This CDR3 contains 15 residues. The V and J ends lost 0 bases and 5 bases, in that order; junction bases with no gene match: 3. Here the CDR3 reads CASSVDKRETGELFF. The CDR3 DNA is TGTGCCAGCAGCGTAGATAAGCGGGAGACCGGGGAGCTGTTTTTT.

The V call is TRBV10-2, the J call TRBJ1-1, with 7 bases identical to TRBD1. CDR3 size: 13 residues. In germline, CDR1 is WSHSY, CDR2 SAAADI. The ends lost 8 bases at V and 5 bases at J; junction bases unmatched: 8. The CDR3 sequence: CASLRDSGTEAFF. In DNA form, the CDR3 reads TGCGCCAGCCTCCGGGACAGTGGGACTGAAGCTTTCTTT.

This chain joins TRBV30 and TRBJ1-2, with 11 bases fitting TRBD1. Germline loops: CDR1 GTSNPN, CDR2 SVGIG (reference sequence). This CDR3 contains 12 residues. Trimming took 8 bases from V and 2 from J; bases not matched to a gene: 1. CDR3: CAGDRGNYGYTF. The CDR3 DNA reads as TGTGCCGGGGACAGGGGGAACTATGGCTACACCTTC.

The chain is built from TRBV27 and TRBJ2-2; D is unclear. Trimming cost V 6 bases and J 4 bases, with 18 bases left between them. The CDR3 contains 16 residues. CDR1 and CDR2 from the germline V gene are MNHEY and SMNVEV (reference sequence). The CDR3 here is CASSRDTPRVTGELFF. The CDR3, as DNA: TGTGCCAGCAGCCGAGATACCCCACGAGTCACCGGGGAGCTGTTTTTT.

V and J are TRBV12-1 and TRBJ1-5. TRBV12-1 is a pseudogene locus. This CDR3 spans 17 amino acids. The CDR3 here is CASSLYAKSYSNQPQHF. In DNA form, the CDR3 reads TGTGCCAGCAGCTTGTATGCAAAGAGCTATAGCAATCAGCCCCAGCATTTT.

The rearrangement links TRBV6-5 to TRBJ1-2, with D perhaps TRBD1 (6 bases). This CDR3 has 12 residues. V shed 5 bases and J shed 8 bases, with 12 bases lying between them. From germline, CDR1 is MNHEY and CDR2 SVGAGI. The CDR3 loop is CASSDRDIGYTF. The CDR3 DNA is TGTGCCAGCAGTGACCGGGACATAGGCTACACCTTC.

The J gene is TRBJ2-1, the V gene TRBV2; 12 bases match TRBD2. Germline V lookup: CDR1 SNHLY, CDR2 FYNNEI. V lost 4 bases, J lost 10 bases, and 8 bases stayed unmatched. This CDR3 region has 15 residues. CDR3 nucleotides: TGTGCCAGCAGTGGGGCTAGCGGGAGGGCCGTCGAGCAGTTCTTC. Translation gives CASSGASGRAVEQFF.

The chain combines TRBV28 with TRBJ1-5; 8 bases line up with TRBD1. The CDR3 is made up of 15 amino acids. With 3 bases clipped from V and 6 bases from J, the junction kept 7 bases outside the gene matches. Germline V gene sequence: CDR1 MDHEN, CDR2 SYDVKM. The CDR3 region is CASSFRGQGGQPQHF. The CDR3 nucleotides read TGTGCCAGCAGTTTTCGCGGACAGGGTGGTCAGCCCCAGCATTTT.

This clone showed up just a few times. The chain combines TRBV28 with TRBJ2-5, with D uncertain. Between the trimmed V and J ends, which lost 5 bases and 7 bases, there was a span of 11 bases. Germline values: CDR1 MDHEN, CDR2 SYDVKM. This CDR3 has 12 residues. This CDR3 reads CASSPLSGTQYF. The CDR3 DNA is TGTGCCAGCAGTCCCTTGTCGGGGACCCAGTACTTC.

DNA of the CDR3: TGTGCCAGCAGCTTAACGGGACTAGCGGGCCACAATGAGCAGTTCTTC. This gives the protein CASSLTGLAGHNEQFF. J is TRBJ2-1 and V is TRBV7-8, with 12 bases aligning to TRBD2. The ends lost 2 bases at V and 5 bases at J; junction bases unmatched: 4. The CDR3 covers 16 residues. CDR1 SGHVS and CDR2 FQNEAQ come from the germline V gene.

This chain joins TRBV2 and TRBJ1-2; D gene ambiguous. The CDR3 sequence is 12 residues long. Looked up from germline, CDR1 is SNHLY and CDR2 is FYNNEI. Trimming left V 2 bases short and J 8 bases short, with 9 bases between. The CDR3 loop reads CASSESAGGYTF. CDR3 DNA: TGTGCCAGCAGTGAATCGGCCGGGGGCTACACCTTC.

The V and J genes are TRBV7-2 and TRBJ2-1; D may be TRBD2 (5 bases). The CDR3 has 14 amino acids. CDR1 SGHTA and CDR2 FQGNSA come from the germline V gene. Trimming left V 2 bases short and J 7 bases short, with 12 bases between. CDR3 loop: CASSLRGMGNEQFF. The CDR3 DNA is TGTGCCAGCAGCTTACGGGGTATGGGGAATGAGCAGTTCTTC.

The table lists this clone with a count of one. The chain joins TRBV6-1 to TRBJ2-2; 10 positions match TRBD2. J was trimmed by 6 bases and V by 4 bases; bases with no gene match: 8. This CDR3 is built from 16 residues. Germline V CDR1 and CDR2: MNHNS, SASEGT. The CDR3 sequence: CASSALAGAISGELFF. The CDR3 DNA is TGTGCCAGCAGTGCGCTAGCGGGAGCAATCTCCGGGGAGCTGTTTTTT.